The sequence of this T cell receptor beta chain was determined in a study of T cell responses to AZD1222 COVID-19 vaccine. Repertoires were generated with immunoSEQ multiplex PCR, while TCRdb's copy carries only in-frame clones and drops some. The table lists 90,000 to 150,000 clones, roughly 84% of them singletons, with 15% to 20% in the top ten. Details on this clone: Antigen: not known.

CDR1 and CDR2 (germline): SGDLS, YYNGEE. The germline V and J ends were trimmed by 4 bases and 1 base, with 12 bases remaining between them. This CDR3 has 15 residues. Study-level findings and limits: Repertoire sampling was restricted to post-peak T cell response timepoints.

Sample: peripheral blood, taken 28 days after the second AZD1222 dose. The TCR comes from an adult who received the AZD1222 COVID-19 vaccine. J is TRBJ1-5 and V is TRBV9; possible D gene TRBD1, 6 bases. CDR3 sequence reads: CASSPSTGSNQPQHF. The CDR3 region has the DNA TGTGCCAGCAGCCCCTCAACAGGGAGCAATCAGCCCCAGCATTTT.